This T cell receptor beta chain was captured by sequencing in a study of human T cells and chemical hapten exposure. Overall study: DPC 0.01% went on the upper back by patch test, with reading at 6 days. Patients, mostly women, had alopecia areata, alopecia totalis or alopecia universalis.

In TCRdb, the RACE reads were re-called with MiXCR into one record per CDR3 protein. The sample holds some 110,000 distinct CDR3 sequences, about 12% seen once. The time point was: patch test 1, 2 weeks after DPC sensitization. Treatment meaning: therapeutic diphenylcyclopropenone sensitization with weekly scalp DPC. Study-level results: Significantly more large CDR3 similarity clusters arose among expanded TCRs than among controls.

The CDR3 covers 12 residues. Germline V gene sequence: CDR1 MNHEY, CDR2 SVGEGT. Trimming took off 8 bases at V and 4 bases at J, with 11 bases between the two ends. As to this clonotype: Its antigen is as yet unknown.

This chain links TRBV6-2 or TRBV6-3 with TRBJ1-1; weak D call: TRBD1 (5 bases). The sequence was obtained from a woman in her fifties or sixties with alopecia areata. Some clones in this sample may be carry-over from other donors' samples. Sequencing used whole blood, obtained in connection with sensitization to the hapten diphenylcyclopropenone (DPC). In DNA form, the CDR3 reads TGTGCCAGCGCCGGGGCGTTCACTGAAGCTTTCTTT. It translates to CASAGAFTEAFF.